This is a list of T cell receptor beta chains from one sample in a study of blood T cells in healthy people across ages. TCRdb fed the 5' RACE reads into MiXCR, producing one record per CDR3 protein. The table lists about 1.5 million distinct CDR3 sequences, approximately 42% of them singletons. The specimen was blood. These receptors all stem from a woman under 30 in good health. Both conserved end residues are part of each CDR3. A D gene is named only where the DNA matches it firmly. Expanded clones get a size class; other rows say once, few or many, or leave the size out.

V	D	J	length	size	DNA	CDR3
TRBV7-2	-	TRBJ2-4	18	-	TGTGCCAGCAGCTTAGCCCCCCCATCCTCGCGGACTAAAAACATTCAGTACTTC	CASSLAPPSSRTKNIQYF
TRBV10-3	TRBD1	TRBJ1-2	17	few	TGTGCCATCACCGCCTTAATACCCGACAGGGGGCTTCGTGGCTACACCTTC	CAITALIPDRGLRGYTF
TRBV5-1	TRBD1	TRBJ2-1	15	-	TGCGCCAGCAGCTTGCGGGGACAGCCCTACAATGAGCAGTTCTTC	CASSLRGQPYNEQFF
TRBV5-1	-	TRBJ1-2	14	-	TGCGCCAGCAGCATACGGGACGCTGGTGGTGGCTACACCTTC	CASSIRDAGGGYTF
TRBV12-3/TRBV12-4	TRBD2	TRBJ2-1	16	many	TGTGCCAGCAGTCCGAGGCTAGCGGGGGTCTACAATGAGCAGTTCTTC	CASSPRLAGVYNEQFF
TRBV20-1	-	TRBJ1-1	14	-	TGCAGTGCTCATATTCCGGGGGTGGTGGCTGAAGCTTTCTTT	CSAHIPGVVAEAFF
TRBV6-5	TRBD1	TRBJ2-3	14	-	TGTGCCAGCAGCCCGGGACAGGGTCCTTATACGCAGTATTTT	CASSPGQGPYTQYF
TRBV6-6	-	TRBJ2-5	14	-	TGTGCCAGCAGTTACTTTGGGGAACGGGAGACCCAGTACTTC	CASSYFGERETQYF
TRBV29-1	TRBD2	TRBJ2-1	17	once	TGCAGCATCCATCTAGCGGGAGGGCCAGGTTCGGGCGATGAGCAGTTCTTC	CSIHLAGGPGSGDEQFF
TRBV3-1	-	TRBJ2-7	12	few	TGTGCCAGCAGCCGCTCCGTCTACGAGCAGTACTTC	CASSRSVYEQYF
TRBV4-1	TRBD1	TRBJ2-2	15	-	TGCGCCAGCAGCCAGGGACAGGGAGGGACCGGGGAGCTGTTTTTT	CASSQGQGGTGELFF
TRBV4-1	-	TRBJ1-1	15	few	TGCGCCAGCAGCCAACGACAGGTAGGAAACACTGAAGCTTTCTTT	CASSQRQVGNTEAFF
TRBV7-8	TRBD1	TRBJ2-2	15	-	TGTGCCAGCAGCTTCCAGGGGGCTGGCACCGCGGAGCTGTTTTTT	CASSFQGAGTAELFF
TRBV27	-	TRBJ2-3	17	-	TGTGCCGTCTTGAGGCAGGGGAGGCTGGGGCACACAGATACGCAGTATTTT	CAVLRQGRLGHTDTQYF
TRBV3-1	TRBD1	TRBJ1-2	13	many	TGTGCCAGCAGCCGGGACAGGGTGGATGGCTACACCTTC	CASSRDRVDGYTF
TRBV4-1	-	TRBJ1-6	17	-	TGCGCCAGCAGCCAAGATCTTGGGCGAGGGTATAATTCACCCCTCCACTTT	CASSQDLGRGYNSPLHF
TRBV20-1	TRBD1	TRBJ1-1	13	-	TGCAGTGCTAGACTGTTACAGGGGGTTGAAGCTTTCTTT	CSARLLQGVEAFF
TRBV6-5	-	TRBJ1-4	14	-	TGTGCCAGCAGCTCGGGGCAGGGTTGGGAAAAACTGTTTTTT	CASSSGQGWEKLFF
TRBV7-2	-	TRBJ2-6	15	few	TGTGCCAGCAGCTTAGGGGCGGCTGGGGCCAACGTCCTGACTTTC	CASSLGAAGANVLTF
TRBV30	TRBD2	TRBJ2-3	16	-	TGTGCCTGGAGCTCCGGACTAGCGCTTCGCGTAGATACGCAGTATTTT	CAWSSGLALRVDTQYF
TRBV9	-	TRBJ2-2	13	-	TGTGCCAGCAGCGTAGAGGGGGAAGGGGAGCTGTTTTTT	CASSVEGEGELFF
TRBV6-5	TRBD1	TRBJ2-1	13	-	TGTGCCAGCAGTTTGACAGGGATTCAGACCCAGTTCTTC	CASSLTGIQTQFF
TRBV2	TRBD2	TRBJ2-4	13	few	TGTGCCAGCAACCGGGAGGGTGGAAACATTCAGTACTTC	CASNREGGNIQYF
TRBV5-5	-	TRBJ2-1	13	many	TGTGCCAGCAGCGACGACACCTACAATGAGCAGTTCTTC	CASSDDTYNEQFF
TRBV7-8	-	TRBJ2-4	16	once	TGTGCCAGCAGCATCTTAGACAGGCATGAGGGGGACATTCAGTACTTC	CASSILDRHEGDIQYF
TRBV9	-	TRBJ1-1	13	few	TGTGCCAGCAGCGATACACGGGACACTGAAGCTTTCTTT	CASSDTRDTEAFF
TRBV7-9	-	TRBJ1-2	13	few	TGTGCCAGCAGCATCCCAGGGTTCGATGGCTACACCTTC	CASSIPGFDGYTF
TRBV20-1	-	TRBJ1-6	15	-	TGCAGTGCGGGGATTGCCCCGGGAGAGGCGTCACCCCTCCACTTT	CSAGIAPGEASPLHF
TRBV7-2	TRBD2	TRBJ2-7	13	few	TGTGCCGTTCGGTTGGGGGGGGACTACGAGCAGTACTTC	CAVRLGGDYEQYF
TRBV2	-	TRBJ1-1	10	few	TGTGCCAGCAGATCCCCTCAGGCTTTCTTT	CASRSPQAFF
TRBV15	-	TRBJ1-2	15	once	TGTGCCACCAGCGCCGCAGGGGCGTCTGACTATGGCTACACCTTC	CATSAAGASDYGYTF
TRBV5-1	TRBD2	TRBJ2-7	18	-	TGCGCCAGCAGCTTGCGGACTAGCGGGGGCAGCTCCTACAATGAGCAGTACTTC	CASSLRTSGGSSYNEQYF
TRBV12-3/TRBV12-4	-	TRBJ2-1	17	-	TGTGCCAGCAGCCCGCCGCGGGGGCGGGAAAAAATGGATGAGCAGTTCTTC	CASSPPRGREKMDEQFF
TRBV27	-	TRBJ1-6	15	-	TGTGCCAGCAGAGCCCGACAGAGTGAAAATTCACCCCTCCACTTT	CASRARQSENSPLHF
TRBV6-1	TRBD1	TRBJ1-5	16	-	TGTGCCAGCAGTGGAATGATAGGGACAGTTAATCAGCCCCAGCATTTT	CASSGMIGTVNQPQHF
TRBV5-1	-	TRBJ1-5	14	few	TGCGCCAGCAGCTTGGGAACCCCCGGGCAGCCCCAGCATTTT	CASSLGTPGQPQHF